A selection of T cell receptor beta chains follows, all from one sample in a study of OX40 agonist ivuxolimab in advanced cancers. Only in-frame clones appear in the TCRdb table, and some are missing; sequencing was by immunoSEQ multiplex PCR. In the table there are approximately 14,000 clones, under 80% of which are singletons. The material sequenced was CD4+ or CD8+ T cells sorted from blood, taken in a trial of the OX40 agonist ivuxolimab. The receptors come from an adult with an advanced solid tumor such as melanoma, head and neck, liver or kidney cancer. The CDR3 runs from the conserved cysteine through the conserved F or W. A D gene is named only where the DNA matches it firmly. Some rows have no size entry. The others give once, few or many, or a class for an expanded clone.

TRBJ2-7,TRBV7-8,.,.,11,CASSPDYEQYF,TGTGCCAGCAGCCCGGACTACGAGCAGTACTTC
TRBJ2-7,TRBV7-8,.,.,12,CASSPRSYEQYF,TGTGCCAGCAGCCCCAGGAGCTACGAGCAGTACTTC
TRBJ2-1,TRBV11-3,.,TRBD2,14,CASSFSGRAWEQFF,TGTGCCAGCAGCTTTAGCGGGAGGGCCTGGGAGCAGTTCTTC
TRBJ1-6,TRBV5-6,.,.,14,CASSFVQGGSPLHF,TGTGCCAGCAGCTTTGTCCAGGGTGGGTCACCCCTCCACTTT
TRBJ1-1,TRBV5-6,.,.,16,CASSLNGGFTNTEAFF,TGTGCCAGCAGCTTGAACGGTGGGTTTACGAACACTGAAGCTTTCTTT
TRBJ1-2,TRBV7-9,.,.,12,CASSPSYYGYTF,TGTGCCAGCAGTCCCAGTTACTATGGCTACACCTTC
TRBJ1-5,TRBV6-5,.,TRBD1,13,CASGKQGNQPQHF,TGTGCCAGCGGAAAACAGGGGAATCAGCCCCAGCATTTT
TRBJ2-4,TRBV29-1,once,.,14,CSVEDQLAKNIQYF,TGCAGCGTTGAAGATCAGTTAGCCAAAAACATTCAGTACTTC
TRBJ1-2,TRBV27,.,.,13,CASSFRGAGGYTF,TGTGCCAGCAGTTTTCGGGGGGCTGGGGGCTACACCTTC
TRBJ2-1,TRBV21-1,.,.,15,CARAGREFWYNEQFF,TGTGCCAGGGCTGGGAGGGAATTTTGGTACAATGAGCAGTTCTTC
TRBJ2-7,TRBV9,large,.,14,CASSVGSGSYEQYF,TGTGCCAGCAGCGTAGGGTCAGGGTCCTACGAGCAGTACTTC
TRBJ1-1,TRBV6-5,.,.,15,CASSYMGERATEAFF,TGTGCCAGCAGTTACATGGGGGAAAGGGCCACTGAAGCTTTCTTT
TRBJ1-1,TRBV7-6,few,.,16,CASSLGQGFSTTEAFF,TGTGCCAGCAGCTTAGGGCAGGGATTCTCTACCACTGAAGCTTTCTTT
TRBJ2-2,TRBV29-1,.,.,11,CSVELSGELFF,TGCAGCGTTGAATTATCCGGGGAGCTGTTTTTT
TRBJ2-2,TRBV4-2,.,.,15,CASSQEPLGTGELFF,TGTGCCAGCAGCCAAGAGCCTCTGGGGACCGGGGAGCTGTTTTTT